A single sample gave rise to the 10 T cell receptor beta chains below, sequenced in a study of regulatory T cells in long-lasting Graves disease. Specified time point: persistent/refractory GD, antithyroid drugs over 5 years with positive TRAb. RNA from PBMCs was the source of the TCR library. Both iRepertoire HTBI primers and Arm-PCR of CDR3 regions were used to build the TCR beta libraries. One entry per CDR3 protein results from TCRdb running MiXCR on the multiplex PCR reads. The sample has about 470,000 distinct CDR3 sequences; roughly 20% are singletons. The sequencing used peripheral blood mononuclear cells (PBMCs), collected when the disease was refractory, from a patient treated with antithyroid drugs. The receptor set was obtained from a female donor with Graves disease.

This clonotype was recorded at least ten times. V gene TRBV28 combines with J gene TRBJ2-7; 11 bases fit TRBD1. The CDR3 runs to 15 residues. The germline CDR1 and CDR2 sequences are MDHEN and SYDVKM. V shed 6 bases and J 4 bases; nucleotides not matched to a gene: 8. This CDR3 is CASSWAGQGGYEQYF. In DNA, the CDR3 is TGTGCCAGCAGCTGGGCGGGACAGGGGGGGTACGAGCAGTACTTC.

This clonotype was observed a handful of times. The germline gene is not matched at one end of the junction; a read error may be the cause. CDR3 in amino acids: CASRHLGSHEQYF. CDR3 coding DNA: TGTGCCAGCCGCCATTTAGGCTCCCACGAGCAGTACTTC. The rearrangement joins TRBV7-9 to TRBJ2-7, with D unresolved. This CDR3 has 13 residues. The germline V gene has CDR1 SEHNR and CDR2 FQNEAQ (reference sequence).

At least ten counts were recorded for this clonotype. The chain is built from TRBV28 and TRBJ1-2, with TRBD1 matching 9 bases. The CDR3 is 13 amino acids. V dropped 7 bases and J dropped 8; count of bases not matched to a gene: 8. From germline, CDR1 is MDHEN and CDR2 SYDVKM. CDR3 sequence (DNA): TGTGCCAGCACTACAGGGGGCGCGGTAGGCTACACCTTC. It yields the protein CASTTGGAVGYTF.

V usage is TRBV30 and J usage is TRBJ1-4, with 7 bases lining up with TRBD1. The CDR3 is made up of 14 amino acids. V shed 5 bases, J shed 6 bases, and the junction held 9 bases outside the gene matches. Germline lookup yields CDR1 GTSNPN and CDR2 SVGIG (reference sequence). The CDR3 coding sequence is TGTGCCTGGGGTCCAGGGGGGAGTTATGAAAAACTGTTTTTT. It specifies CAWGPGGSYEKLFF.

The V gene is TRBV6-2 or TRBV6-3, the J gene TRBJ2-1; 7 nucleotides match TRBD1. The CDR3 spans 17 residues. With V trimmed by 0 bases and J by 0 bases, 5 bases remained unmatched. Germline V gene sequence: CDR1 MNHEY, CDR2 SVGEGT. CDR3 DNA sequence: TGTGCCAGCAGTTACTCGACCGGGACAGCCTCCTACAATGAGCAGTTCTTC. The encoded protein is CASSYSTGTASYNEQFF.

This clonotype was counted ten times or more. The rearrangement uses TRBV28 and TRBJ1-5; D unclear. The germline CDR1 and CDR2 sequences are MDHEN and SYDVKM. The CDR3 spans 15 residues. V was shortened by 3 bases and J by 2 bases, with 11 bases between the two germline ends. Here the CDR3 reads CASSFVSEGNQPQHF. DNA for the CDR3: TGTGCCAGCAGTTTCGTTTCAGAGGGCAATCAGCCCCAGCATTTT.

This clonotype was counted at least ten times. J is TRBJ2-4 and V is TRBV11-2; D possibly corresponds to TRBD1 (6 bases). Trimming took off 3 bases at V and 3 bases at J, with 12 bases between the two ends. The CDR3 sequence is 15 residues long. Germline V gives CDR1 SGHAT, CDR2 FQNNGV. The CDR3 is CASSFQSGDKNIQYF. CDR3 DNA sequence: TGTGCCAGCAGCTTCCAGTCAGGGGACAAAAACATTCAGTACTTC.

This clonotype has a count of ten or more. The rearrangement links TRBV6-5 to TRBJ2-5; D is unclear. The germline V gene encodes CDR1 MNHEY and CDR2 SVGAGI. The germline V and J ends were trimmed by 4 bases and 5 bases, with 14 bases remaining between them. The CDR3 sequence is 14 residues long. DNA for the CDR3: TGTGCCAGCAGTTCCCTAGAAGGGCTGGAGACCCAGTACTTC. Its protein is CASSSLEGLETQYF.

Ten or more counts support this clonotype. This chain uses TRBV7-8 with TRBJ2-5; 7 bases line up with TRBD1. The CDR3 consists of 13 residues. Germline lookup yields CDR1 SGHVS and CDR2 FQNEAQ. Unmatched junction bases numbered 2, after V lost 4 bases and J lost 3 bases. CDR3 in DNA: TGTGCCAGCAGCTCACAGGGGAAAGAGACCCAGTACTTC. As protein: CASSSQGKETQYF.

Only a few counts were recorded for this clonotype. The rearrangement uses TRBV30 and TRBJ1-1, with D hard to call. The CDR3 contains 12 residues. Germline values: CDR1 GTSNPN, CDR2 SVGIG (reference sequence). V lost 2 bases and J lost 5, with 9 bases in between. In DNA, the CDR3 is TGTGCCTGGAGTAACCCCCTGACTGAAGCTTTCTTT. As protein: CAWSNPLTEAFF.